These 12 T cell receptor beta chains were all obtained from the same sample, sequenced in a study of CD4 T cells in lung cancer (dated by TCRdb to between 2019 and 2020). PBMCs were stimulated for more than ten days with mutant 27-mer peptides together with IL21, IL7, IL15 and IL2, and were then restimulated with autologous B cells pulsed with peptide. Live IFNgamma-secreting T cells were sorted by cytokine capture on a FACS Aria2 after restimulation with peptide-pulsed B cells. At limiting dilution of roughly 3 or 10 cells per well, the sorted cells were expanded for about 14 to 22 days with irradiated allogeneic PBMCs, phytohemagglutinin and IL2. Library method: the immunoSEQ multiplex PCR assay. TCRdb carries this immuneACCESS record with in-frame sequences only. Its versions omit some clonotypes, under half of them owing to an unresolved V gene in the studies checked, with the rest unexplained. Within this sample are 290 or so clones, with about nine tenths of them counted one time only. Clones ranked in the top ten supply 70% to 90% of the sample.

These receptors lack a known antigen. The material sequenced was a CD4+ T cell line or clone grown in culture. These receptors were collected from a woman aged 55-69 years with non-small cell lung cancer. Some clones in this sample may be carry-over from other donors' samples.

The chain recombines TRBV18 with TRBJ2-3; D gene ambiguous. The V gene's germline CDR1 is KGHSH and CDR2 LQKENI. The CDR3 consists of 12 residues. V was clipped by 2 bases and J by 6 bases, with 6 bases between them. As DNA, the CDR3 is TGTGCCAGCTCACCATCCTGGGATACGCAGTATTTT. Translation: CASSPSWDTQYF.

This sequence joins TRBV6-5 and TRBJ1-2, with 7 bases aligning to TRBD1. The trim removed 4 bases at V and 5 bases at J, leaving 10 bases unmatched. The germline V gene encodes CDR1 MNHEY and CDR2 SVGAGI. This CDR3 has 15 residues. As DNA, the CDR3 is TGTGCCAGCAGTTTCCGGGACAGAGGTCATTATGGCTACACCTTC. Its protein is CASSFRDRGHYGYTF.

The V and J genes are TRBV4-1 and TRBJ2-5; 8 bases agree with TRBD2. The DNA end lines up better with TRBJ2-7; the J call may be wrong. The CDR3 is 16 amino acids. The germline CDR1 and CDR2 sequences are MGHRA and YSYEKL. Here the CDR3 DNA reads TGCGCCAGCAGCCAAGATATGGCTAGCGGGTCCTACGAGCAGTACTTC. It yields the protein CASSQDMASGSYEQYF.

The V and J genes are TRBV29-1 and TRBJ1-2; 7 bases map to TRBD1. This CDR3 has 14 residues. Per the germline V gene, CDR1 is SQVTM and CDR2 is ANQGSEA. Trimming cost V 4 bases and J 3 bases; bases outside gene matches: 8. CDR3 nucleotide sequence: TGCAGCGTTGTACCCTACAGGGGTGACTATGGCTACACCTTC. Translated, it gives CSVVPYRGDYGYTF.

This clone is a singleton in its sample. The J gene is TRBJ2-2, the V gene TRBV2; D is perhaps TRBD1 (6 bases). In germline, CDR1 is SNHLY, CDR2 FYNNEI. The CDR3 totals 15 residues. V lost 3 bases, J lost 5 bases, and 13 bases lay in between. The CDR3 protein is CASSDGQGWTGELFF. The CDR3 bases are TGTGCCAGCAGTGATGGGCAGGGGTGGACCGGGGAGCTGTTTTTT.

This chain joins TRBV10-3 and TRBJ2-7; D perhaps matches TRBD2 (6 bases). V lost 10 bases and J lost 0, with 16 bases in between. The germline CDR1 and CDR2 sequences are ENHRY and SYGVKD. The CDR3 contains 14 residues. This CDR3 reads CATQPPGGSYEQYF. The CDR3 bases are TGTGCCACCCAGCCACCCGGGGGCTCCTACGAGCAGTACTTC.

The chain employs TRBV19 and TRBJ1-5, with D maybe TRBD1 (6 bases). Germline lookup yields CDR1 LNHDA and CDR2 SQIVND (reference sequence). V was trimmed by 3 bases and J by 0 bases, leaving 12 bases between them. The CDR3 has 16 residues. Written as DNA, the CDR3 is TGTGCCAGTAGTATCCTTACAGGGAATAGCAATCAGCCCCAGCATTTT. This sequence encodes CASSILTGNSNQPQHF.

CDR3 protein: CASRAAQYEQYF. The DNA for the CDR3 is TGTGCCAGCAGGGCCGCACAATACGAGCAGTACTTC. The chain has TRBV28 and TRBJ2-7, with D uncertain. The V end lost 6 bases, the J end lost 4 bases, and 10 bases lay between the germline ends. Germline V CDR1 and CDR2: MDHEN, SYDVKM. This CDR3 contains 12 residues.

The chain recombines TRBV12-5 with TRBJ1-4, with 7 bases that match TRBD1. Germline CDR1 reads LGHNT; CDR2 reads FRNRAP. The length of the CDR3 is 15 residues. The V gene end was trimmed by 5 bases and the J gene end by 7 bases; junction bases not matched to a gene: 10. The CDR3 loop is CASGAYQDRAEKLFF. The DNA of the CDR3 is TGTGCTAGTGGTGCGTATCAAGACAGGGCTGAAAAACTGTTTTTT. Full variable domain (missing parts from reference TRBV12-5 and TRBJ1-4): DARVTQTPRHKVTEMGQEVTMRCQPILGHNTVFWYRQTMMQGLELLAYFRNRAPLDDSGMPKDRFSAEMPDATLATLKIQPSEPRDSAVYFCASGAYQDRAEKLFFGSGTQLSVL.

In its sample, this clone was seen a few times. The rearrangement uses TRBV6-5 and TRBJ1-1; 7 positions match TRBD1. CDR3 size: 13 residues. J was trimmed by 10 bases and V by 4 bases; bases with no gene match: 9. Germline loops: CDR1 MNHEY, CDR2 SVGAGI. The CDR3 protein is CASSFVQGLTAFF. The CDR3 region has the DNA TGTGCCAGCAGTTTCGTACAGGGGTTGACAGCTTTCTTT.

This clone was picked up one time. The chain couples TRBV10-3 to TRBJ2-5; D is uncertain. The V gene's germline CDR1 is ENHRY and CDR2 SYGVKD. V was clipped by 8 bases and J by 1 base, with 11 bases between them. The CDR3 is made up of 13 amino acids. CDR3 sequence (DNA): TGTGCCATCGGTGGGCGGACCCAAGAGACCCAGTACTTC. Amino acid sequence: CAIGGRTQETQYF.

This clone was picked up one time. The rearrangement joins TRBV27 to TRBJ2-1; 8 nucleotides agree with TRBD1. This CDR3 has 16 amino acids. Germline CDR1 reads MNHEY; CDR2 reads SMNVEV (reference sequence). J gave up 0 bases and V 1 base, and 2 bases lay outside the gene matches. For the CDR3, the DNA is TGTGCCAGCAGTTTATTAACAGGGGGCTCCTACAATGAGCAGTTCTTC. Translated: CASSLLTGGSYNEQFF.